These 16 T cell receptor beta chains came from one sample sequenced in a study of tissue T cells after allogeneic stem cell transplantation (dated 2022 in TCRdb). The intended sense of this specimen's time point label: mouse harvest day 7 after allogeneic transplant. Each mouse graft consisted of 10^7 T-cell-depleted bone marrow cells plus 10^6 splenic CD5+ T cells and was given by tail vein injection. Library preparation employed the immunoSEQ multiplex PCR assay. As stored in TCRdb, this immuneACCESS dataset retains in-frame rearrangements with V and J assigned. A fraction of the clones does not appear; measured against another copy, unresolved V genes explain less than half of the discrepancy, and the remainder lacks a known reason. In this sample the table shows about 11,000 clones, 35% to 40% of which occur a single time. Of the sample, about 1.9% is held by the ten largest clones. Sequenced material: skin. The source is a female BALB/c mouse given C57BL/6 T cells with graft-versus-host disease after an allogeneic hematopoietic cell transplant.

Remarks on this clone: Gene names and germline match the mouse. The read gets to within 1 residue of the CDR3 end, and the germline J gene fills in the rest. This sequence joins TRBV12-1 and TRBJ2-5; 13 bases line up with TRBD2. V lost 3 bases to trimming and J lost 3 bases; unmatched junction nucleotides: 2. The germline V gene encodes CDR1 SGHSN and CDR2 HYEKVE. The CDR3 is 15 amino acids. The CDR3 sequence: CASSSGLGGQDTQYF. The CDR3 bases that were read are TGTGCCAGCTCTTCGGGACTGGGGGGGCAAGACACCCAGTAC.

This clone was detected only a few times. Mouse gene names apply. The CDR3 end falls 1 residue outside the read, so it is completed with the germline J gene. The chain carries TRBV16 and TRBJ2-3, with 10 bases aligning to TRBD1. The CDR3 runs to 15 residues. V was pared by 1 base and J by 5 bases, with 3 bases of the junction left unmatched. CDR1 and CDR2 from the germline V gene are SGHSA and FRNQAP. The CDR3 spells CASSLGGTGEETLYF. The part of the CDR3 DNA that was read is TGTGCAAGCAGCTTAGGGGGGACAGGGGAAGAAACGCTGTAT.

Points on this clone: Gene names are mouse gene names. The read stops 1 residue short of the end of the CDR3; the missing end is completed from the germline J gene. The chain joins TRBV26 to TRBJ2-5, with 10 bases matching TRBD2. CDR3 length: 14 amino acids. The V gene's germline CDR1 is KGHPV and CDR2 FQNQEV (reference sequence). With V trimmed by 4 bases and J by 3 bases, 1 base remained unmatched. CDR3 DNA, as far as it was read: TGTGCCAGCAGTCAACTGGGGGGGCAAGACACCCAGTAC. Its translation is CASSQLGGQDTQY. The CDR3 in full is CASSQLGGQDTQYF.

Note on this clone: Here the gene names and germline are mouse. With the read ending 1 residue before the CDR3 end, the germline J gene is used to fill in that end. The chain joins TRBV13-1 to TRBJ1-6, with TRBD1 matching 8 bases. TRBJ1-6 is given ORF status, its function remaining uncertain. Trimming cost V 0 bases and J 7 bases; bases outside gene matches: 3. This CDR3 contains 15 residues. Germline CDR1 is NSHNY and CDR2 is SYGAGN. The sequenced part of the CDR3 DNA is TGTGCCAGCAGTGATGGCAGGGGGCGGAATTCGCCCCTCTAC. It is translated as CASSDGRGRNSPLY. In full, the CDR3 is CASSDGRGRNSPLYF.

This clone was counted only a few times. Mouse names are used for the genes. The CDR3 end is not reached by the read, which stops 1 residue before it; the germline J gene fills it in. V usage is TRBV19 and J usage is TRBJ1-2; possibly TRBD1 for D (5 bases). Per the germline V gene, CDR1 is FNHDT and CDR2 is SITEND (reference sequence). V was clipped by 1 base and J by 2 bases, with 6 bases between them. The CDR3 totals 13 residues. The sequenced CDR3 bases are TGTGCCAGCAGTATACGGGGGAACTCCGACTACACC. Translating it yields CASSIRGNSDYT. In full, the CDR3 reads CASSIRGNSDYTF.

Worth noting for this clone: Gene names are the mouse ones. CDR3: CASSLFSNQDTQYF. The DNA read from the CDR3 is TGTGCCAGCAGTCTGTTCAGTAACCAAGACACCCAGTAC. The V gene is TRBV26, the J gene TRBJ2-5; D not certain. The read ends 1 residue early relative to the CDR3; the germline J gene fills the gap. The germline V gene encodes CDR1 KGHPV and CDR2 FQNQEV (reference sequence). Trimming cost V 1 base and J 0 bases, with 5 bases left between them. The CDR3 totals 14 residues. Full variable domain (missing parts from reference TRBV26 and TRBJ2-5): NSKVIQTPRYLVKGQGQKAKMRCIPEKGHPVVFWYQQNKNNEFKFLINFQNQEVLQQIDMTEKRFSAECPSNSPCSLEIQSSEAGDSALYLCASSLFSNQDTQYFGPGTRLLVL.

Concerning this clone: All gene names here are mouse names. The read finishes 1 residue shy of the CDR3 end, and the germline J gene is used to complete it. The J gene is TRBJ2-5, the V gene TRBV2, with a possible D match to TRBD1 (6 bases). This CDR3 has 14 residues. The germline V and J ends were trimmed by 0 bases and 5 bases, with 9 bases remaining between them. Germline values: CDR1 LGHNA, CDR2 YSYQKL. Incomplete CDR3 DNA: TGTGCCAGCAGCCAAGAGGGAGGGGGAGACACCCAGTAC. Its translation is CASSQEGGGDTQY. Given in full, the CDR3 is CASSQEGGGDTQYF.

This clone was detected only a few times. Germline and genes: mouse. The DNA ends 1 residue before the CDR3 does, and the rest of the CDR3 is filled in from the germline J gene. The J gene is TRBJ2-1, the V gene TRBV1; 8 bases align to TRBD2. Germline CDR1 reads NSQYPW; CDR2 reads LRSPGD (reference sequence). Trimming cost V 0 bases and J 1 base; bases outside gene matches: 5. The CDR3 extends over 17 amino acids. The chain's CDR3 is CTCSAELGGPNYAEQFF. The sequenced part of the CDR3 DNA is TGCACCTGCAGTGCAGAGCTGGGGGGACCGAACTATGCTGAGCAGTTC.

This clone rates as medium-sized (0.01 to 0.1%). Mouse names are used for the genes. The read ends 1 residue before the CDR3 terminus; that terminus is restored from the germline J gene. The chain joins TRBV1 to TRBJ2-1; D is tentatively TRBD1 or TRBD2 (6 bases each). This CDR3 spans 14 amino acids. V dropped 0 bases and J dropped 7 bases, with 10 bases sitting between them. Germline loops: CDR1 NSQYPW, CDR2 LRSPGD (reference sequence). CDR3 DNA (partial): TGCACCTGCAGTGCAGACGGGGGCGGGGCTGAGCAGTTC. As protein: CTCSADGGGAEQF. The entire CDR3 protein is CTCSADGGGAEQFF.

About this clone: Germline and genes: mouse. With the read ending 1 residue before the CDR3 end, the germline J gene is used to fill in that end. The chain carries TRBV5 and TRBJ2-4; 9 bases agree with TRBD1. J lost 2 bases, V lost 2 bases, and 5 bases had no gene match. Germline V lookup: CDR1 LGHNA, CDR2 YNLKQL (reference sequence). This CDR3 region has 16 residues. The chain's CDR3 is CASSQSTGGFQNTLYF. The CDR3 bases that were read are TGTGCCAGCAGCCAATCGACAGGGGGATTTCAAAACACCTTGTAC.

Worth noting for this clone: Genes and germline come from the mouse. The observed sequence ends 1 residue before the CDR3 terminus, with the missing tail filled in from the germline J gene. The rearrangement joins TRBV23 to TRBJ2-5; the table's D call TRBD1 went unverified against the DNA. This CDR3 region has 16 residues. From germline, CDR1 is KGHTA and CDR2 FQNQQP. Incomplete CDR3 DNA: TGCTCCAGCAGGCGGGACAGGGGGGACAGCCAAGACACCCAGTAC. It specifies CSSRRDRGDSQDTQY. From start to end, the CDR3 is CSSRRDRGDSQDTQYF.

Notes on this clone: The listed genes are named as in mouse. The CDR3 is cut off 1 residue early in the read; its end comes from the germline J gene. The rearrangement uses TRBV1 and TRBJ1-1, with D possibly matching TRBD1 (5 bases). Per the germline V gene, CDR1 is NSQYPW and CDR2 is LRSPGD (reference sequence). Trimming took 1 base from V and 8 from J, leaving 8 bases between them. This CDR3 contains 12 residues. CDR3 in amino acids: CTCSAVRDEVFF. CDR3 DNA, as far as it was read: TGCACCTGCAGTGCAGTCAGGGACGAAGTCTTC.

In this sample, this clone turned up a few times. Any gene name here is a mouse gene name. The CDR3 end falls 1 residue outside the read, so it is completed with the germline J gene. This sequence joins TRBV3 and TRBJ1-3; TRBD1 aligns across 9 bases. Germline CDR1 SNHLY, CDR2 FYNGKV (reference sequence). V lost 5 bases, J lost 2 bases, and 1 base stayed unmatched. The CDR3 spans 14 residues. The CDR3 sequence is CASSRDRAGNTLYF. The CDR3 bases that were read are TGTGCCAGCAGCCGGGACAGGGCTGGAAATACGCTCTAT.

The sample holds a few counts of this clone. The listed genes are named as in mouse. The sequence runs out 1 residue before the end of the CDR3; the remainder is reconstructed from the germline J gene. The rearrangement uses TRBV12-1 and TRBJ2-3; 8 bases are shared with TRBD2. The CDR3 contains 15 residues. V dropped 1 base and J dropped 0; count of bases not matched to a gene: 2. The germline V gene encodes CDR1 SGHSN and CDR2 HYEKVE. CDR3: CASSLGGLSAETLYF. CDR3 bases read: TGTGCCAGCTCTCTGGGGGGGCTGAGTGCAGAAACGCTGTAT. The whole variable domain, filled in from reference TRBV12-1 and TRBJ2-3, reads DSGVVQSPRHIIKEKGGRSVLTCIPISGHSNVVWYQQTLGKELKFLIQHYEKVERDKGFLPSRFSVQQFDDYHSEMNMSALELEDSAMYFCASSLGGLSAETLYFGSGTRLTVL.

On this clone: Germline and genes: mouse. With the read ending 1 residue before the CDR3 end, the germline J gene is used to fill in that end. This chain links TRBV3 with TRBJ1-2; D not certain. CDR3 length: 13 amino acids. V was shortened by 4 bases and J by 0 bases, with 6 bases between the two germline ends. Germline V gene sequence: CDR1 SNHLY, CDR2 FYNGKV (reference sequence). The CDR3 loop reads CASSSLSNSDYTF. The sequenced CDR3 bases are TGTGCCAGCAGCTCTTTATCAAACTCCGACTACACC. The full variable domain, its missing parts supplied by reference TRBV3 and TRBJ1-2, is GPKVLQIPSHQIIDMGQMVTLNCDPVSNHLYFYWYKQILGQQMEFLVNFYNGKVMEKSKLFKDQFSVERPDGSYFTLKIQPTALEDSAVYFCASSSLSNSDYTFGSGTRLLVI.

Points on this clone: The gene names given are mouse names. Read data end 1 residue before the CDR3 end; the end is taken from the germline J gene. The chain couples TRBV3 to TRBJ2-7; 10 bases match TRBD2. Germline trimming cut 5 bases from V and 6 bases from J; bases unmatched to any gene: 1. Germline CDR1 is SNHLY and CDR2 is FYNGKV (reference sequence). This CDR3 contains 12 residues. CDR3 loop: CASSRTGGEQYF. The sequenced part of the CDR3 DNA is TGTGCCAGCAGCAGGACTGGGGGTGAACAGTAC.